The 29 T cell receptor beta chains given below trace back to one sample, sequenced in a study of cytomegalovirus exposure and HLA in healthy donors. PCR was performed using 60 Vbeta and 13 Jbeta primers. Here immunoSEQ multiplex PCR was the method, and the copy in TCRdb shows in-frame clones only, minus some. The top ten clones hold about 2.7% of a sample with about 180,000 clones, around 75% of them seen once. Sequences were obtained from PBMCs. These receptors were taken from a male donor in good health and CMV-seronegative.

V gene TRBV6-6 combines with J gene TRBJ2-1, with D tentatively TRBD1 (6 bases). There are 13 residues in the CDR3. V lost 4 bases and J 8 bases, leaving 12 bases between the germline ends. Germline-derived CDR1 and CDR2 are MNHNY and SVGAGI (reference sequence). In DNA, the CDR3 is TGTGCCAGCAGTTTACAGGGCGGTGATGAGCAGTTCTTC. It encodes CASSLQGGDEQFF.

This clone turned up a few times. V and J are TRBV19 and TRBJ1-5; D might be TRBD1 (5 bases). There are 13 residues in the CDR3. CDR1 is LNHDA, CDR2 SQIVND, per germline (reference sequence). V lost 3 bases, J lost 5 bases, and 8 bases lay in between. In nucleotides, the CDR3 is TGTGCCAGTAGTATCAGGGTTGATCAGCCCCAGCATTTT. Translation: CASSIRVDQPQHF.

This clone is a singleton in its sample. This chain connects TRBV29-1 to TRBJ2-3; D possibly corresponds to TRBD2 (8 bases). The CDR3 extends over 16 amino acids. Looked up from germline, CDR1 is SQVTM and CDR2 is ANQGSEA. Trimming stripped 1 base from V and 4 bases from J, with 18 bases between. This CDR3 reads CSVEATGTSSPDTQYF. The DNA of the CDR3 is TGCAGCGTTGAAGCGACAGGGACTAGTAGCCCAGATACGCAGTATTTT.

The gene calls are TRBV9 and TRBJ1-6, with 9 nucleotides matching TRBD1. The CDR3 runs to 16 residues. The J segment lost 9 bases and the V segment lost 0 bases, leaving 7 bases of the junction unmatched. CDR1 and CDR2 (germline): SGDLS, YYNGEE. The CDR3: CASSVVGTGGGSPLHF. The CDR3 DNA is TGTGCCAGCAGCGTAGTGGGAACAGGGGGCGGTTCACCCCTCCACTTT.

V is TRBV18 and J is TRBJ1-5; the D gene is possibly TRBD1 (6 bases). There are 16 residues in the CDR3. Per the germline V gene, CDR1 is KGHSH and CDR2 is LQKENI. V lost 3 bases, J lost 6 bases, and 18 bases lay in between. CDR3 DNA: TGTGCCAGCTCACCCGAACCAACAGGGCGAGGTCAGCCCCAGCATTTT. Protein: CASSPEPTGRGQPQHF.

The J gene is TRBJ1-1, the V gene TRBV28; D uncertain. The CDR3 runs 15 residues. From germline, CDR1 is MDHEN and CDR2 SYDVKM. Trimming removed 6 bases from V and 0 bases from J, with 14 bases in between. CDR3: CASSPMRIMNTEAFF. CDR3 sequence (DNA): TGTGCCAGCAGCCCTATGAGGATTATGAACACTGAAGCTTTCTTT.

This chain joins TRBV7-9 and TRBJ2-1; perhaps TRBD2 as D (6 bases). This CDR3 has 16 residues. Trimming pared 3 bases from V and 6 bases from J, leaving 18 bases between. Germline V lookup: CDR1 SEHNR, CDR2 FQNEAQ (reference sequence). CDR3 region: CASSFVTGDPGNEQFF. CDR3 in DNA: TGTGCCAGCAGCTTTGTAACGGGGGATCCCGGCAATGAGCAGTTCTTC.

The rearrangement joins TRBV25-1 to TRBJ1-1; unclear D gene. The CDR3 length is 13 residues. Trimming removed 3 bases at V and 5 bases at J, with 10 bases between. The germline V gene has CDR1 MGHDK and CDR2 SYGVNS. The chain's CDR3 is CASSDQVRTEAFF. DNA of the CDR3: TGTGCCAGCAGTGATCAGGTCAGGACTGAAGCTTTCTTT.

On this clone itself: One end of the junction is discordant with germline, which a read error may explain. J is TRBJ1-2 and V is TRBV28; 9 bases are shared with TRBD1. The V gene's germline CDR1 is MDHEN and CDR2 SYDVKM. The length of the CDR3 is 14 residues. This CDR3 is CASIRDRANYGCTF. CDR3 DNA: TGTGCCAGCATAAGGGACAGGGCTAACTATGGCTGCACCTTC.

The genes are TRBV6-5 and TRBJ1-4; 9 nucleotides align to TRBD1. V was clipped by 6 bases and J by 10 bases; unmatched bases: 6. Per germline, CDR1 MNHEY and CDR2 SVGAGI. The length of the CDR3 is 13 residues. The CDR3 coding sequence is TGTGCCAGCAGGGGACAGGGAATCGGAAAACTGTTTTTT. As protein: CASRGQGIGKLFF.

This clone has just one count. The CDR3 sequence is CASSPQVAGRAGELFF. CDR3 DNA sequence: TGTGCCAGCTCACCACAAGTAGCGGGAAGGGCCGGGGAGCTGTTTTTT. The V call is TRBV18, the J call TRBJ2-2; 8 nucleotides match TRBD2. The CDR3 has 16 amino acids. V lost 1 base and J lost 6; bases outside the gene matches: 7. In germline, CDR1 is KGHSH, CDR2 LQKENI.

The V call is TRBV18, the J call TRBJ1-1; tentatively, D is TRBD1 (5 bases). V lost 3 bases, J lost 2 bases, and 19 bases lay in between. Germline CDR1 reads KGHSH; CDR2 reads LQKENI. CDR3 length equals 17 residues. The CDR3 DNA is TGTGCCAGCTCACCCCGGTACAGCGGGACCTCAAACACTGAAGCTTTCTTT. This encodes CASSPRYSGTSNTEAFF.

The J gene is TRBJ2-2, the V gene TRBV4-1; 10 bases are shared with TRBD2. The CDR3 totals 18 residues. Unmatched junction bases numbered 5, after V lost 1 base and J lost 0 bases. Germline CDR1 and CDR2: MGHRA and YSYEKL. This CDR3 reads CASSQGVGTSANTGELFF. The DNA for the CDR3 is TGCGCCAGCAGCCAAGGAGTAGGGACTAGCGCGAACACCGGGGAGCTGTTTTTT.

The chain links TRBV30 to TRBJ2-1, with TRBD2 matching 8 bases. V gave up 3 bases and J gave up 13 bases; unmatched junction bases: 11. This CDR3 is built from 13 residues. CDR1 and CDR2 from the germline V gene are GTSNPN and SVGIG (reference sequence). In DNA form, the CDR3 reads TGTGCCTGGAGCGGAGCGGGAGCCGGGATCCAGTTCTTC. This translates into CAWSGAGAGIQFF.

The rearrangement joins TRBV15 to TRBJ1-1; no definite D call. The CDR3 length is 13 residues. Germline V CDR1 and CDR2: LNHNV, YYDKDF (reference sequence). The V gene lost 1 base and the J gene lost 4 bases, with 7 bases spanning the gap. CDR3 sequence (DNA): TGTGCCACCAGCAGAGCCTTCGGCACTGAAGCTTTCTTT. Amino acids: CATSRAFGTEAFF.

This clone showed up just a few times. The rearrangement joins TRBV6-6 to TRBJ2-7, with TRBD2 matching over 8 bases. V trimming: 7 bases; J trimming: 0 bases; junction bases outside the gene matches: 11. This CDR3 contains 16 residues. Per germline, CDR1 MNHNY and CDR2 SVGAGI (reference sequence). The CDR3 region has the DNA TGTGCCAGCACCTGGAGGGGGGCGGGAGGCTCCTACGAGCAGTACTTC. As protein: CASTWRGAGGSYEQYF.

There are a few counts of this clone. This chain connects TRBV30 to TRBJ1-4; D is undetermined. Trimming shortened V by 6 bases and J by 2 bases, and 13 bases separated the two germline ends. The CDR3 extends over 14 amino acids. CDR1 GTSNPN and CDR2 SVGIG come from the germline V gene (reference sequence). CDR3: CACRGLITNEKLFF. CDR3 sequence (DNA): TGTGCCTGCCGCGGACTGATCACTAATGAAAAACTGTTTTTT.

The chain couples TRBV9 to TRBJ1-2, with 9 nucleotides matching TRBD1. CDR1 and CDR2 from the germline V gene are SGDLS and YYNGEE. The length of the CDR3 is 14 residues. V was clipped by 4 bases and J by 6 bases; unmatched bases: 7. CDR3 in amino acids: CASSHGDREDGYTF. In nucleotides, the CDR3 is TGTGCCAGCAGCCACGGGGACAGGGAAGATGGCTACACCTTC.

This chain uses TRBV2 with TRBJ2-1; possibly TRBD2 for D (5 bases). V lost 6 bases and J 3 bases, leaving 9 bases between the germline ends. This CDR3 spans 13 amino acids. The V gene's germline CDR1 is SNHLY and CDR2 FYNNEI. The CDR3 reads CASRERNYNEQFF. CDR3 bases: TGTGCCAGCAGGGAGCGGAACTACAATGAGCAGTTCTTC.

The chain couples TRBV21-1 to TRBJ2-5; the table gives TRBD2 as D, unverified against the DNA. TRBV21-1 is recorded as a pseudogene. The CDR3 covers 13 residues. The CDR3 region is CASSKARQETQYF. CDR3 sequence (DNA): TGTGCCAGCAGCAAAGCGCGCCAAGAGACCCAGTACTTC.

This clone came up once. The V and J genes are TRBV4-3 and TRBJ2-7; weak D call: TRBD1 (5 bases). Looked up from germline, CDR1 is LGHNA and CDR2 is YSLEER. The CDR3 covers 14 residues. V was clipped by 2 bases and J by 1 base, with 9 bases between them. The CDR3 region is CASSQSQGSYEQYF. In DNA, the CDR3 is TGCGCCAGCAGCCAATCCCAGGGTTCCTACGAGCAGTACTTC.

V and J are TRBV4-1 and TRBJ2-3; no clear D. Germline V gene data show CDR1 as MGHRA and CDR2 as YSYEKL. This CDR3 has 16 residues. Trimming left V 1 base short and J 2 bases short, with 13 bases between. The CDR3 sequence: CASSQGGPLLTDTQYF. The CDR3 DNA reads as TGCGCCAGCAGCCAAGGTGGCCCCCTTCTCACAGATACGCAGTATTTT.

The rearrangement joins TRBV28 to TRBJ1-5, with 7 positions matching TRBD1. With 6 bases clipped from V and 3 bases from J, the junction kept 5 bases outside the gene matches. CDR1 is MDHEN, CDR2 SYDVKM, per germline. The length of the CDR3 is 14 residues. CDR3 sequence reads: CASRPGGYNQPQHF. CDR3 in DNA: TGTGCCAGCAGACCAGGGGGTTACAATCAGCCCCAGCATTTT.

The chain combines TRBV10-3 with TRBJ2-2; no clear D. Deletions cut 7 bases from V and 4 bases from J, with 7 bases between. Germline V gene lookup returns CDR1 ENHRY and CDR2 SYGVKD. The CDR3 contains 12 residues. The CDR3 loop is CAIKEITGELFF. In DNA, the CDR3 is TGTGCCATCAAAGAGATCACCGGGGAGCTGTTTTTT.

This clone was observed a few times. The rearrangement links TRBV9 to TRBJ2-1, with 8 bases aligning to TRBD2. Germline lookup yields CDR1 SGDLS and CDR2 YYNGEE. V lost 4 bases, J lost 4 bases, and 13 bases stayed unmatched. There are 17 residues in the CDR3. CDR3 bases: TGTGCCAGCAGCCCCCGCCGGGTAGCGGGAAGGTACAATGAGCAGTTCTTC. This sequence encodes CASSPRRVAGRYNEQFF.

The J gene is TRBJ2-5, the V gene TRBV6-5; D not resolved. The germline gives CDR1 MNHEY, CDR2 SVGAGI. CDR3 length: 15 amino acids. V was pared by 5 bases and J by 5 bases, with 18 bases between. CDR3 nucleotide sequence: TGTGCCAGCAGTGCGACCCCATCGGGTGGGGAGACCCAGTACTTC. Encoded protein: CASSATPSGGETQYF.

This clone was seen a handful of times. The chain joins TRBV7-9 to TRBJ2-3; TRBD2 might be the D (6 bases). Germline values: CDR1 SEHNR, CDR2 FQNEAQ (reference sequence). Trimming shortened V by 2 bases and J by 6 bases, and 9 bases separated the two germline ends. The CDR3 is 13 amino acids. Written as DNA, the CDR3 is TGTGCCAGCAGCTTAAACCGGGGGGATACGCAGTATTTT. Translation: CASSLNRGDTQYF.

This chain joins TRBV7-3 and TRBJ2-3; possibly TRBD2 for D (7 bases). Trimming shortened V by 5 bases and J by 11 bases, and 11 bases separated the two germline ends. This CDR3 comprises 11 residues. Germline CDR1 is SGHTA and CDR2 is FQGTGA. As DNA, the CDR3 is TGTGCCAGCAGCCAGCGGGACAAGCAGTATTTT. Translated, it gives CASSQRDKQYF. The complete variable domain, with remaining parts taken from reference TRBV7-3 and TRBJ2-3, reads GAGVSQTPSNKVTEKGKYVELRCDPISGHTALYWYRQSLGQGPEFLIYFQGTGAADDSGLPNDRFFAVRPEGSVSTLKIQRTERGDSAVYLCASSQRDKQYFGPGTRLTVL.

The genes are TRBV28 and TRBJ2-1, with D uncertain. CDR1 and CDR2 from the germline V gene are MDHEN and SYDVKM. V was clipped by 5 bases and J by 2 bases, with 10 bases between them. The CDR3 has 14 residues. The CDR3 DNA follows: TGTGCCAGCAGTCCCGGTGCTACCTACAATGAGCAGTTCTTC. This encodes CASSPGATYNEQFF.